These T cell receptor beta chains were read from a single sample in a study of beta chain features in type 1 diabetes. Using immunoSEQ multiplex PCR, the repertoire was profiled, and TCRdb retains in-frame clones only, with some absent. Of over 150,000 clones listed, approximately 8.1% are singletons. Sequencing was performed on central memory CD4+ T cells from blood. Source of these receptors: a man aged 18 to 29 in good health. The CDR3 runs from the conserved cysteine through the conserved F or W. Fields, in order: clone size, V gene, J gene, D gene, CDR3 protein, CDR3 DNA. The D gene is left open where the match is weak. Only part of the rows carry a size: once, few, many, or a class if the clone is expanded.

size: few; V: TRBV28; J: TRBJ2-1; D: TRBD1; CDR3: CASSLRRGLGNEQFF; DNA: TGTGCCAGCAGTTTACGCAGGGGGCTTGGGAATGAGCAGTTCTTC
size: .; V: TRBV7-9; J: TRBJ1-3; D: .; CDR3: CASSLDREGNTIYF; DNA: TGTGCCAGCAGCTTAGACAGGGAGGGAAACACCATATATTTT
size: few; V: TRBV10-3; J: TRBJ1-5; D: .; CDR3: CAIRQGLDQPQHF; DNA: TGTGCCATCAGGCAGGGTCTTGATCAGCCCCAGCATTTT
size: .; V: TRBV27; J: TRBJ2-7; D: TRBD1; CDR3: CASSFNRGRSYEQYF; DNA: TGTGCCAGCAGTTTCAACAGGGGTAGGTCCTACGAGCAGTACTTC
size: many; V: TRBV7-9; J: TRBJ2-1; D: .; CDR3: CASSGSGNEQFF; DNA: TGTGCCAGCAGCGGATCAGGGAATGAGCAGTTCTTC
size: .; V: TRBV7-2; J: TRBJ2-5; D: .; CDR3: CASLARAGETQYF; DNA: TGTGCCAGCCTGGCGCGGGCGGGGGAGACCCAGTACTTC
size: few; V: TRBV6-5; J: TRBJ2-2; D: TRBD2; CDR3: CASRKGTSGTGELFF; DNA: TGTGCCAGCAGGAAGGGGACTAGCGGTACCGGGGAGCTGTTTTTT
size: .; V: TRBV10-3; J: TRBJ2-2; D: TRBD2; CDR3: CATYSGGGTGELFF; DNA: TGTGCCACCTATAGCGGGGGTGGCACCGGGGAGCTGTTTTTT
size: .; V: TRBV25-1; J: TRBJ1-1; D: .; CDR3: CASSEWGRTSEAFF; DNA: TGTGCCAGCAGTGAATGGGGCAGGACCTCTGAAGCTTTCTTT
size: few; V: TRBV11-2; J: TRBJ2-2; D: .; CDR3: CASSLSLAAKNTGELFF; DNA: TGTGCCAGCAGCTTAAGCCTAGCCGCAAAGAACACCGGGGAGCTGTTTTTT
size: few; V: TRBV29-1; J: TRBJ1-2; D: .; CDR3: CSVEVSGGYTF; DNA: TGCAGCGTTGAAGTTTCCGGGGGCTACACCTTC
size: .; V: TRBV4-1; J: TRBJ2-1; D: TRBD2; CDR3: CASSLAGGQGEQFF; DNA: TGCGCCAGCAGCCTAGCGGGAGGGCAAGGTGAGCAGTTCTTC
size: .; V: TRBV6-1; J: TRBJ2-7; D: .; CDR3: CASSETDMYEQYF; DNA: TGTGCCAGCAGTGAAACAGACATGTACGAGCAGTACTTC
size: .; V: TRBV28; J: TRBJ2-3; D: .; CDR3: CASTLAGTPIGTDTQYF; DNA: TGTGCCAGCACCTTGGCGGGGACTCCCATTGGGACAGATACGCAGTATTTT
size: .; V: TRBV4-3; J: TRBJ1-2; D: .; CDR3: CASSPGASANYGYTF; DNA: TGCGCCAGCAGCCCAGGGGCCTCAGCTAACTATGGCTACACCTTC
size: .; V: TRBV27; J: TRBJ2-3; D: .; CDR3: CASQGFRTDTQYF; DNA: TGTGCCAGCCAGGGCTTTCGCACAGATACGCAGTATTTT
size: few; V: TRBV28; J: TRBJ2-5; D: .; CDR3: CASSLPQGRETQYF; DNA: TGTGCCAGCAGTTTACCACAGGGACGAGAGACCCAGTACTTC
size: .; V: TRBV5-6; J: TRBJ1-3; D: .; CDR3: CASSSEVSGNTIYF; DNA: TGTGCCAGCAGCTCGGAGGTCTCTGGAAACACCATATATTTT
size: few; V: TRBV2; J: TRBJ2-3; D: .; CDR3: CASSESTETDTQYF; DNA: TGTGCCAGCAGTGAGAGTACCGAGACAGATACGCAGTATTTT
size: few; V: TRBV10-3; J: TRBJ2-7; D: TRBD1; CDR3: CAILDRVGNEQYF; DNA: TGTGCCATCTTAGACAGGGTGGGTAATGAGCAGTACTTC
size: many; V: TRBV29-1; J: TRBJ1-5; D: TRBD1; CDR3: CSVLTGWDQPQHF; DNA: TGCAGCGTTTTGACAGGGTGGGATCAGCCCCAGCATTTT
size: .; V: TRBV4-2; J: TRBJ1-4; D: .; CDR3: CASSQGPGNSGEKLFF; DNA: TGTGCCAGCAGCCAAGGACCGGGCAATAGCGGTGAAAAACTGTTTTTT
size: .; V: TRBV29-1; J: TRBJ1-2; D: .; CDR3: CSVGQLPRPPRFNYGYTF; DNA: TGCAGCGTTGGACAGCTACCTCGACCCCCACGCTTTAACTATGGCTACACCTTC
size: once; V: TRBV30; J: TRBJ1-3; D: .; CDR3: CAWKQGWRNTIYF; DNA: TGTGCCTGGAAGCAGGGGTGGAGAAACACCATATATTTT
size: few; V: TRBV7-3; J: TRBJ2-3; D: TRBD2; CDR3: CASSLMGTSGNTQYF; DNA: TGTGCCAGCAGCTTAATGGGGACTAGCGGAAATACGCAGTATTTT
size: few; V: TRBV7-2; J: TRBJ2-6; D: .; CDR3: CASIQGGSGANVLTF; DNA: TGTGCCAGCATACAAGGGGGCTCTGGGGCCAACGTCCTGACTTTC
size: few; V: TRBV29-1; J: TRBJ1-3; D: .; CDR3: CSVAPAGTSGNTIYF; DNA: TGCAGCGTTGCTCCGGCAGGCACCTCTGGAAACACCATATATTTT
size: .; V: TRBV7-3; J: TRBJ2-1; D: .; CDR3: CASSLTEAGGQFF; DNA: TGTGCCAGCAGCTTAACGGAAGCGGGCGGACAGTTCTTC
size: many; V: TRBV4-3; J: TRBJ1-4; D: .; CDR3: CASSQAPTGPNEKLFF; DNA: TGCGCCAGCAGCCAAGCCCCCACAGGCCCTAATGAAAAACTGTTTTTT
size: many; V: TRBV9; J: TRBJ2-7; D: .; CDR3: CASSVAPDTAYEQYF; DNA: TGTGCCAGCAGCGTAGCTCCGGACACAGCCTACGAGCAGTACTTC
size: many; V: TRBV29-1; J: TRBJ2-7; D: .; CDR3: CSANSGLYEQYF; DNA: TGCAGCGCGAACAGCGGATTATACGAGCAGTACTTC
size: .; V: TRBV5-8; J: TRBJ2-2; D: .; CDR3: CASSRHPTGELFF; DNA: TGTGCCAGCAGCCGACACCCCACCGGGGAGCTGTTTTTT
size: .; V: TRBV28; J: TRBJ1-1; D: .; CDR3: CASSFVVNTEAFF; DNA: TGTGCCAGCAGTTTCGTAGTGAACACTGAAGCTTTCTTT
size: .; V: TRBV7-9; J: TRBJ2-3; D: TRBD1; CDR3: CASSSVKQGAGSDTQYF; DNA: TGTGCCAGCAGCTCAGTAAAACAGGGGGCAGGGTCAGATACGCAGTATTTT
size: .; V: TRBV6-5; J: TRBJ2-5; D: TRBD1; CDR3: CASSPRQGSPDQYF; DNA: TGTGCCAGCAGTCCCCGACAGGGGAGTCCGGACCAGTACTTC
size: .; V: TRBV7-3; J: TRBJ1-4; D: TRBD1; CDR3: CASSPDRGAKLFF; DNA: TGTGCCAGCAGTCCGGACAGGGGGGCAAAACTGTTTTTT
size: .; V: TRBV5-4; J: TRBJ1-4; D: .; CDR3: CASSFRDSNEKLFF; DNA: TGTGCCAGCAGCTTCAGGGACTCTAATGAAAAACTGTTTTTT
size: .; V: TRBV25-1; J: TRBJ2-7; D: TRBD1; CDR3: CASSAAGTGLYEQYF; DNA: TGTGCCAGCAGTGCCGCCGGGACAGGGCTCTACGAGCAGTACTTC
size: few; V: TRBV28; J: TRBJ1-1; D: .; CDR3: CASSSFGLLTEAFF; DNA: TGTGCCAGCAGTTCTTTCGGACTCCTCACTGAAGCTTTCTTT
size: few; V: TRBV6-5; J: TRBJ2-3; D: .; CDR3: CASSSGEDTQYF; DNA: TGTGCCAGCAGTTCCGGGGAGGATACGCAGTATTTT
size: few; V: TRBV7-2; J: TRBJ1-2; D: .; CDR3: CASSLFGSSEGYTF; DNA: TGTGCCAGCAGCTTATTTGGGAGCTCAGAGGGCTACACCTTC
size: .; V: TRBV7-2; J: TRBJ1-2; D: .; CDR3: CASSPYMTETDGYTF; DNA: TGTGCCAGCAGCCCTTATATGACAGAGACCGATGGCTACACCTTC
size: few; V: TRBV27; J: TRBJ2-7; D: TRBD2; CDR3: CASSPQAGGAYEQYF; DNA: TGTGCCAGCAGTCCCCAAGCGGGAGGAGCCTACGAGCAGTACTTC
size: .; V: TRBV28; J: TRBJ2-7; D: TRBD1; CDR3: CASSLVGQGYEQYF; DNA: TGTGCCAGCAGTTTAGTGGGACAGGGGTACGAGCAGTACTTC
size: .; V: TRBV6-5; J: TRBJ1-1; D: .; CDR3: CASQGHNTEAFF; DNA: TGTGCCAGCCAAGGACACAACACTGAAGCTTTCTTT
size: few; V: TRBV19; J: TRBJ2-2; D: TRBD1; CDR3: CASSGQGTNTGELFF; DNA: TGTGCCAGTAGTGGACAGGGAACGAACACCGGGGAGCTGTTTTTT
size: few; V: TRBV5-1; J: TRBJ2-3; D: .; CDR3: CASSLGQAYTDTQYF; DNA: TGCGCCAGCAGCTTGGGTCAGGCTTACACAGATACGCAGTATTTT
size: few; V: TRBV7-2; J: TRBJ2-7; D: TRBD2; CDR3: CASSLSGGSQYEQYF; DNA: TGTGCCAGCAGCTTATCGGGCGGGAGCCAGTACGAGCAGTACTTC
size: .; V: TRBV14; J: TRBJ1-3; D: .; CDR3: CASSQEGRQSSGNTIYF; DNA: TGTGCCAGCAGCCAAGAGGGCAGGCAGAGCTCTGGAAACACCATATATTTT
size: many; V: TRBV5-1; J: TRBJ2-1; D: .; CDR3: CASSSDRLSSYNEQFF; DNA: TGCGCCAGCAGCTCAGACAGGCTCAGCTCCTACAATGAGCAGTTCTTC
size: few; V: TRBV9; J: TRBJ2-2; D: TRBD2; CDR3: CASSALVGRALGGELFF; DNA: TGTGCCAGCAGCGCTTTGGTCGGGAGGGCCTTGGGCGGGGAGCTGTTTTTT
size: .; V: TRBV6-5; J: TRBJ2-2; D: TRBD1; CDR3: CASSYSGQLTGELFF; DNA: TGTGCCAGCAGTTACTCGGGACAGCTCACCGGGGAGCTGTTTTTT
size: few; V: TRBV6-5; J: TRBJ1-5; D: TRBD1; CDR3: CASSSTGARNQPQHF; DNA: TGTGCCAGCAGTTCCACAGGGGCGCGTAATCAGCCCCAGCATTTT
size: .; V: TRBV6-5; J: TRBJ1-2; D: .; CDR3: CASKESRGNYGYTF; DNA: TGTGCCAGCAAGGAGTCCAGGGGAAACTATGGCTACACCTTC
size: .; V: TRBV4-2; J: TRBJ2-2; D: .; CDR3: CASSPELRGTGELFF; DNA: TGTGCCAGCAGCCCTGAACTCCGGGGCACCGGGGAGCTGTTTTTT
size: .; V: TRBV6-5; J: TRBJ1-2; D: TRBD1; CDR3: CASRTGAYGYTF; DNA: TGTGCCAGCAGGACAGGGGCCTATGGCTACACCTTC